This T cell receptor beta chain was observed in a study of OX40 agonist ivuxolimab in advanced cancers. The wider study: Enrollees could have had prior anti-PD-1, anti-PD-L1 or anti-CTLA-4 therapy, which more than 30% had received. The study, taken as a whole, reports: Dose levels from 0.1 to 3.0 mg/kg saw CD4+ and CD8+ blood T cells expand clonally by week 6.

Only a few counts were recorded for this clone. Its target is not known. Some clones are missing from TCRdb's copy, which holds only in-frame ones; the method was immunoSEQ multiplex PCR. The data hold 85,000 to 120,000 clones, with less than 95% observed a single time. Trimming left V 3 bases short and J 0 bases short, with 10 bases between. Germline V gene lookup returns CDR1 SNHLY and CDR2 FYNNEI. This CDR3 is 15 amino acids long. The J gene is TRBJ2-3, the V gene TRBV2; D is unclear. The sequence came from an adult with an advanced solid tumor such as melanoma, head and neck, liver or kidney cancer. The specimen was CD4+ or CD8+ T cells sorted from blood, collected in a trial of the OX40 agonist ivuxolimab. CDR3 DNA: TGTGCCAGCAGTGACTGGGCTGCTAGCACAGATACGCAGTATTTT. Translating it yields CASSDWAASTDTQYF.